Here is one T cell receptor (beta chain) with its context. Looked up from germline, CDR1 is SEHNR and CDR2 is FQNEAQ (reference sequence). V lost 4 bases and J lost 3; bases outside the gene matches: 5. There are 14 residues in the CDR3. TEMRA cells were enriched by FACS, and CD4+ and CD8+ T cells were negatively isolated. This sample is part of a study of CD8 T cells in Susac syndrome. Study information: Among the sequenced Susac syndrome patients, roughly 6 had active disease while eight or nine were in remission.

It was with random hexamers that about 0.45 to 1 ug RNA was reverse transcribed. It was immunoSEQ multiplex PCR that amplified TCR beta CDR3 across 54 Vbeta and 13 Jbeta. One entry per CDR3 protein results from TCRdb running MiXCR on the immunoSEQ multiplex PCR reads. The data contain about 140,000 distinct CDR3 sequences, more than 85% of them singletons. The sequence was collected from a human donor with Susac syndrome. The specimen was CD8+ T cells from PBMCs. The V and J genes are TRBV7-9 and TRBJ2-7, with 8 bases fitting TRBD1. The CDR3 loop is CASSSGTGYYEQYF. CDR3 sequence (DNA): TGTGCCAGCAGCTCCGGGACAGGCTACTACGAGCAGTACTTC.